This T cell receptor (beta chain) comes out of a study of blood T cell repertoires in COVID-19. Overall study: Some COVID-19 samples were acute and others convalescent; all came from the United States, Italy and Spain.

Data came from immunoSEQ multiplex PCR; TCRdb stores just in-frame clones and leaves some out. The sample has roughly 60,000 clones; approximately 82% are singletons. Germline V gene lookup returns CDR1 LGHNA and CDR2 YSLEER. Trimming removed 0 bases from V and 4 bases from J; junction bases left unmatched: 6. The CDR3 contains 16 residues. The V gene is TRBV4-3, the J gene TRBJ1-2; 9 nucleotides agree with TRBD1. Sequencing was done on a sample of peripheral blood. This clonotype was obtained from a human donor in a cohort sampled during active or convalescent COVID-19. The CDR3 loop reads CASSQDVGTGPYGYTF. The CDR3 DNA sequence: TGCGCCAGCAGCCAAGACGTTGGGACAGGGCCCTATGGCTACACCTTC.